This T cell receptor (beta chain) was sequenced during a study of cytomegalovirus exposure and HLA in healthy donors. Study information: The early release's HLA-typed donors yielded 65 million to 85 million unique TCRs. Study-level findings and limits: Within the data, a cluster of highly shared sequence variants was likely a sequencing artifact. Trimming of TCR beta V- and J-genes showed a link, identified in a later analysis, to a missense DCLRE1C variant.

Germline loops: CDR1 SGHRS, CDR2 YFSETQ. Trimming took off 4 bases at V and 4 bases at J, with 14 bases between the two ends. The CDR3 has 15 residues. Of note for this clone: What it binds is not known.

The PCR ran on 60 Vbeta and 13 Jbeta primers. Only in-frame clones appear in the TCRdb table, and some are missing; sequencing was by immunoSEQ multiplex PCR. Of fewer than 200,000 clones listed, over 70% were seen once; the top ten hold 0.5%. The V call is TRBV5-1, the J call TRBJ1-4, with D perhaps TRBD1 (6 bases). Sequencing was performed on PBMCs. This receptor was taken from a woman in her forties or fifties in good health and CMV-seronegative. The CDR3, as DNA: TGCGCCAGCAGCGCCTCCGGGACAATTAATGAAAAACTGTTTTTT. Protein sequence: CASSASGTINEKLFF.